These T cell receptor beta chains were read from a single sample in a study of blood T cell repertoires in COVID-19. The protocol was immunoSEQ multiplex PCR, while the TCRdb copy is restricted to in-frame clones and leaves out a portion. This sample has around 250,000 clones, with approximately 83% found just once. What was sequenced was PBMCs or T cells enriched from blood (not recorded which). The receptors come from a woman between 45 and 60 years old who had recovered from COVID-19. Both conserved end residues are part of each CDR3. Fields, in order: J gene, clone size, V gene, D gene, CDR3 protein, CDR3 DNA. A D gene is named only where the DNA matches it firmly. For some rows the clone size is stated as once, few or many, or as a class when expanded; others skip it.

>TRBJ1-4|-|TRBV30|-
CAWRVTGNEKLFF
TGTGCCTGGAGGGTCACAGGAAATGAAAAACTGTTTTTT
>TRBJ2-7|-|TRBV5-6|-
CASSPYGYEQYF
TGTGCCAGCAGCCCATACGGGTACGAGCAGTACTTC
>TRBJ2-7|-|TRBV4-1|-
CASSQGSGYYEQYF
TGCGCCAGCAGCCAGGGTTCAGGATACTACGAGCAGTACTTC
>TRBJ2-3|-|TRBV15|TRBD2
CATSFRISGTGTDTQYF
TGTGCCACCAGCTTTCGTATTAGCGGGACGGGCACAGATACGCAGTATTTT
>TRBJ2-7|-|TRBV5-1|-
CASSSRSQGVEQYF
TGCGCCAGCAGCTCCAGATCACAGGGTGTGGAGCAGTACTTC
>TRBJ2-1|-|TRBV12-3/TRBV12-4|TRBD2
CASSHGGLAIEFF
TGTGCCAGCAGTCACGGAGGACTAGCGATCGAGTTCTTC
>TRBJ1-2|-|TRBV28|-
CASSFWQANYGYTF
TGTGCCAGCAGTTTTTGGCAGGCCAACTATGGCTACACCTTC
>TRBJ2-1|once|TRBV11-2|TRBD2
CASSLLAGGTGNEQFF
TGTGCCAGCAGCCTCCTAGCGGGAGGGACTGGGAATGAGCAGTTCTTC
>TRBJ2-1|-|TRBV3-1/TRBV3-2|TRBD2
CASSQVSQRGGNEQFF
TGTGCCAGCAGCCAGGTATCCCAGCGGGGAGGTAATGAGCAGTTCTTC
>TRBJ2-6|-|TRBV9|-
CASSERGANVLTF
TGTGCCAGCAGCGAGCGGGGGGCCAACGTCCTGACTTTC
>TRBJ2-7|once|TRBV5-1|TRBD1
CASSLAESGGYEQYF
TGCGCCAGCAGCTTGGCCGAGTCAGGGGGCTACGAGCAGTACTTC
>TRBJ2-3|-|TRBV5-1|-
CASSLNSRADTQYF
TGCGCCAGCAGCTTAAATTCTCGTGCAGATACGCAGTATTTT
>TRBJ2-5|-|TRBV6-5|TRBD1
CASNRGETQYF
TGTGCCAGCAACAGGGGAGAGACCCAGTACTTC
>TRBJ2-1|-|TRBV19|TRBD2
CASSRTSGRVNEQFF
TGTGCCAGTAGTCGGACTAGCGGGAGGGTAAATGAGCAGTTCTTC
>TRBJ2-1|-|TRBV19|-
CASSIAATVHEQFF
TGTGCCAGTAGTATAGCCGCAACAGTTCATGAGCAGTTCTTC
>TRBJ2-3|-|TRBV6-5|-
CATQGTTDTQYF
TGTGCCACCCAGGGGACCACAGATACGCAGTATTTT
>TRBJ2-5|-|TRBV7-3|-
CASSLRGPPGCTQYF
TGTGCCAGCAGCCTTCGAGGGCCTCCTGGGTGCACCCAGTACTTC
>TRBJ2-5|-|TRBV5-1|TRBD2
CASSRLAVGETQYF
TGCGCCAGCAGCCGACTAGCGGTCGGAGAGACCCAGTACTTC
>TRBJ1-2|-|TRBV5-1|TRBD1
CASSLAGTGGGGYTF
TGCGCCAGCAGCTTGGCTGGCACAGGGGGCGGTGGCTACACCTTC
>TRBJ2-1|-|TRBV30|-
CAWSGLGTDYYNEQFF
TGTGCCTGGAGTGGCTTGGGGACTGACTACTACAATGAGCAGTTCTTC
>TRBJ2-1|-|TRBV4-2|TRBD2
CASSQVGTSEYNEQFF
TGTGCCAGCAGCCAGGTTGGGACTAGCGAGTACAATGAGCAGTTCTTC
>TRBJ1-2|-|TRBV28|TRBD1
CASSSTGGPYGYTF
TGTGCCAGCAGTTCAACAGGGGGCCCTTATGGCTACACCTTC
>TRBJ1-2|-|TRBV6-5|TRBD1
CASSRRTGDDGYTF
TGTGCCAGCAGTAGACGGACAGGGGACGACGGCTACACCTTC
>TRBJ1-5|-|TRBV7-8|TRBD1
CASSGGTGGKYQPQHF
TGTGCCAGCAGCGGGGGGACAGGGGGGAAATATCAGCCCCAGCATTTT
>TRBJ2-1|-|TRBV7-9|TRBD1
CASSLGTGEENYNEQFF
TGTGCCAGCAGCCTGGGGACAGGGGAGGAAAACTACAATGAGCAGTTCTTC
>TRBJ1-5|-|TRBV4-1|-
CASSPDGGIGNQPQHF
TGCGCCAGCAGCCCAGACGGAGGGATAGGCAATCAGCCCCAGCATTTT
>TRBJ2-3|-|TRBV11-2|TRBD2
CASSLVATSGPQMDTQYF
TGTGCCAGCAGCTTAGTAGCGACTAGCGGGCCTCAGATGGATACGCAGTATTTT
>TRBJ1-5|-|TRBV2|-
CASSEAQASNQPQHF
TGTGCCAGCAGTGAAGCACAGGCTAGCAATCAGCCCCAGCATTTT
>TRBJ1-2|-|TRBV29-1|-
CSVGLIDGYTF
TGCAGCGTGGGACTAATAGATGGCTACACCTTC
>TRBJ1-6|-|TRBV28|TRBD1
CASSRGQGAESPLHF
TGTGCCAGCAGCAGGGGACAGGGGGCGGAATCACCCCTCCACTTT
>TRBJ1-1|-|TRBV7-9|-
CASSLEMGGFGNTEAFF
TGTGCCAGCAGCTTAGAGATGGGGGGATTCGGGAACACTGAAGCTTTCTTT
>TRBJ1-1|-|TRBV29-1|TRBD1
CSVEGTGPRTEAFF
TGCAGCGTTGAGGGGACAGGGCCGAGGACTGAAGCTTTCTTT
>TRBJ2-7|-|TRBV7-9|TRBD1
CASSFGTGTISEQYF
TGTGCCAGCAGCTTTGGGACAGGGACAATTAGCGAGCAGTACTTC
>TRBJ2-3|-|TRBV5-1|TRBD2
CASSLGTSGEGDTQYF
TGCGCCAGCAGCTTGGGGACTAGCGGAGAAGGGGATACGCAGTATTTT
>TRBJ2-3|-|TRBV6-4|-
CASSEQGWADTQYF
TGTGCCAGCAGTGAACAGGGTTGGGCAGATACGCAGTATTTT
>TRBJ2-7|-|TRBV27|TRBD1
CASRGQSGYEQYF
TGTGCCAGCAGGGGACAGAGCGGCTACGAGCAGTACTTC
>TRBJ1-4|-|TRBV5-1|TRBD1
CASSPDRGREKLFF
TGCGCCAGCAGCCCCGACAGGGGGCGCGAAAAACTGTTTTTT
>TRBJ2-4|-|TRBV9|-
CASRKTGLGNIQYF
TGTGCCAGCAGGAAGACAGGATTGGGGAACATTCAGTACTTC
>TRBJ1-2|-|TRBV4-2|-
CASSQDFVAGSYGYTF
TGTGCCAGCAGCCAAGATTTCGTGGCAGGATCGTATGGCTACACCTTC
>TRBJ2-3|-|TRBV24-1|TRBD1
CATSDPWTGTQYF
TGTGCCACCAGTGACCCGTGGACAGGTACGCAGTATTTT
>TRBJ1-5|once|TRBV29-1|TRBD1
CSVRTGGNQPQHF
TGCAGCGTCCGGACAGGGGGCAACCAGCCCCAGCATTTT
>TRBJ1-2|-|TRBV9|-
CASSGDNYGYTF
TGTGCCAGCAGCGGGGACAATTATGGCTACACCTTC
>TRBJ2-6|-|TRBV2|-
CASSEAGQGLNVLTF
TGTGCCAGCAGTGAAGCAGGCCAGGGTTTGAACGTCCTGACTTTC
>TRBJ1-6|-|TRBV19|-
CASRGSYNSPLHF
TGTGCCAGCCGAGGCTCTTATAATTCACCCCTCCACTTT
>TRBJ1-1|-|TRBV3-1/TRBV3-2|-
CASSRGLLGGNTEAFF
TGTGCCAGCAGCCGGGGCCTCTTAGGTGGGAACACTGAAGCTTTCTTT
>TRBJ2-7|-|TRBV3-1/TRBV3-2|-
CASSPLIRGEQYF
TGTGCCAGCAGCCCCCTGATCCGGGGCGAGCAGTACTTC
>TRBJ2-1|-|TRBV24-1|TRBD1
CATSDSSSSSHRGNEQFF
TGTGCCACCAGTGATTCCTCCTCCTCCAGCCACAGGGGCAATGAGCAGTTCTTC
>TRBJ1-5|-|TRBV28|-
CASSLDGSNQPQHF
TGTGCCAGCAGTTTAGACGGGAGCAATCAGCCCCAGCATTTT
>TRBJ1-3|-|TRBV5-1|TRBD1
CASSPGGNSGNTIYF
TGCGCCAGCAGCCCAGGGGGAAACTCTGGAAACACCATATATTTT
>TRBJ2-3|-|TRBV5-1|TRBD2
CASSRLAGALTRSTDTQYF
TGCGCCAGCAGCAGGCTAGCGGGAGCGTTAACCCGTAGCACAGATACGCAGTATTTT
>TRBJ1-3|-|TRBV15|TRBD1
CATSRVSQGARGNTIYF
TGTGCCACCAGCAGAGTTTCACAGGGGGCGCGCGGAAACACCATATATTTT
>TRBJ2-2|-|TRBV5-1|-
CASSLDQVNTGELFF
TGCGCCAGCAGCTTGGACCAGGTGAACACCGGGGAGCTGTTTTTT